Presented here are 25 T cell receptor beta chains from one specimen sequenced in a study of metastatic and nonmetastatic thyroid tumors. TCRdb re-analyzed the PCR reads through MiXCR. The repertoire holds more than 25,000 clones, approximately 7% seen once, with around 45% in the top ten. Not a single patient had been given any form of treatment at any point before undergoing thyroid surgery. The specimen sequenced was blood. These receptors came from a female donor with papillary thyroid cancer or a benign thyroid nodule (not recorded which). Some clones in this sample may be carry-over from other donors' samples.

Many counts were recorded for this clone. The rearrangement links TRBV28 to TRBJ1-2; possible D gene TRBD1, 6 bases. Germline-derived CDR1 and CDR2 are MDHEN and SYDVKM. V lost 5 bases and J 9 bases, leaving 10 bases between the germline ends. The CDR3 contains 11 residues. The CDR3: CASSPDSRYTF. The CDR3 coding sequence is TGTGCCAGCAGTCCGGACAGTCGCTACACCTTC.

This clone has a handful of counts. This clone may be a read error of a much larger clone one base away. The V and J genes are TRBV20-1 and TRBJ2-5; D might be TRBD2 (7 bases). CDR3 length: 15 residues. V lost 3 bases and J lost 5, with 19 bases in between. Germline V gene data show CDR1 as DFQATT and CDR2 as SNEGSKA (reference sequence). CDR3 amino acids: CSASPGGPGGETQYF. The CDR3 DNA reads as TGCAGTGCTAGTCCCGGGGGGCCGGGTGGGGAGACCCAGTACTTC.

In its sample, this clone was seen many times. The V call is TRBV11-1, the J call TRBJ2-7, with D unclear. The CDR3 has 13 amino acids. V was cut by 0 bases and J by 5 bases, with 8 bases left in between. Germline CDR1 and CDR2: SGHAT and FQDESV (reference sequence). CDR3 in amino acids: CASSLALWDEQYF. Written as DNA, the CDR3 is TGTGCCAGCAGCTTAGCGCTCTGGGACGAGCAGTACTTC.

This clone was observed at least ten times. The V and J genes are TRBV9 and TRBJ2-7, with 13 bases lining up with TRBD2. The ends lost 0 bases at V and 6 bases at J; junction bases unmatched: 0. Germline values: CDR1 SGDLS, CDR2 YYNGEE. This CDR3 contains 14 residues. The CDR3 is CASSVGTSGGEQYF. CDR3 bases: TGTGCCAGCAGCGTAGGGACTAGCGGGGGCGAGCAGTACTTC.

Worth noting for this clone: A much larger clonotype is one base distant, so this may be a read error. The CDR3 is CSARGVLGWKDTEAFF. In DNA form, the CDR3 reads TGCAGTGCTAGAGGGGTCCTTGGATGGAAGGACACTGAAGCTTTCTTT. The gene calls are TRBV20-1 and TRBJ1-1, with D hard to call. Germline values: CDR1 DFQATT, CDR2 SNEGSKA (reference sequence). V lost 1 base and J lost 3, with 18 bases in between. The CDR3 totals 16 residues.

This clone was detected many times. This chain joins TRBV6-1 and TRBJ2-7; weak D call: TRBD2 (6 bases). Germline V gene sequence: CDR1 MNHNS, CDR2 SASEGT. V lost 0 bases to trimming and J lost 2 bases, with 11 bases between them. There are 15 residues in the CDR3. CDR3 in DNA: TGTGCCAGCAGTGAAGCGCCTCAGCGGGCCTACGAGCAGTACTTC. It codes for CASSEAPQRAYEQYF.

There are many counts of this clone. The CDR3 sequence: CASSPPRTSSYEQYF. The DNA for the CDR3 is TGTGCCAGCAGCCCTCCGCGGACAAGCTCCTACGAGCAGTACTTC. This sequence joins TRBV7-9 and TRBJ2-7, with D possibly TRBD1 on 5 matching bases. The V and J ends lost 5 bases and 0 bases respectively, with 14 bases between them. The CDR3 covers 15 residues. CDR1 and CDR2 (germline): SEHNR, FQNEAQ (reference sequence).

This clone was counted many times. This chain uses TRBV20-1 with TRBJ2-7; 7 bases match TRBD2. Germline lookup yields CDR1 DFQATT and CDR2 SNEGSKA (reference sequence). There are 14 residues in the CDR3. Trimming at V came to 6 bases and at J to 5 bases, leaving 13 bases not matched to a gene. The CDR3 loop is CSAGVSGNNDEQYF. DNA of the CDR3: TGCAGTGCCGGCGTAAGCGGGAATAACGACGAGCAGTACTTC.

The sample holds many counts of this clone. V usage is TRBV19 and J usage is TRBJ1-4; TRBD1 aligns across 10 bases. There are 15 residues in the CDR3. Trimming cost V 3 bases and J 6 bases; bases outside gene matches: 4. Looked up from germline, CDR1 is LNHDA and CDR2 is SQIVND (reference sequence). The CDR3 here is CASSIDRGHYEKLFF. The CDR3 nucleotides are TGTGCCAGTAGTATCGACAGGGGGCATTATGAAAAACTGTTTTTT.

This clone has at least ten counts. The rearrangement uses TRBV20-1 and TRBJ2-1, with TRBD2 as a possible D gene (6 bases). Trimming cost V 8 bases and J 8 bases, with 13 bases left between them. The CDR3 length is 11 residues. CDR1 is DFQATT and CDR2 is SNEGSKA in the germline V gene (reference sequence). The CDR3 here is CSPLAVDEQFF. The DNA for the CDR3 is TGCAGTCCACTAGCTGTGGATGAGCAGTTCTTC.

This clone was observed at least ten times. The V gene is TRBV4-2, the J gene TRBJ2-3, with TRBD2 as a possible D gene (7 bases). The CDR3 has 16 residues. Germline-derived CDR1 and CDR2 are LGHNA and YNFKEQ. V lost 1 base and J 5 bases, leaving 16 bases between the germline ends. This CDR3 is CASSQVGRGAKDTQYF. In nucleotides, the CDR3 is TGTGCCAGCAGCCAAGTAGGACGGGGGGCTAAAGATACGCAGTATTTT.

Many counts were recorded for this clone. This chain links TRBV7-8 with TRBJ1-5, with D possibly being TRBD1 (6 bases). Germline V gene data show CDR1 as SGHVS and CDR2 as FQNEAQ. V was clipped by 2 bases and J by 3 bases, with 11 bases between them. CDR3 length: 15 residues. The DNA of the CDR3 is TGTGCCAGCAGCTTATTGACAGGTTTCAATCAGCCCCAGCATTTT. This encodes CASSLLTGFNQPQHF.

V and J are TRBV5-4 and TRBJ2-1; maybe TRBD1 (5 bases). CDR1 is SGHNT, CDR2 YYREEE, per germline (reference sequence). The CDR3 extends over 12 amino acids. Trimming stripped 0 bases from V and 10 bases from J, with 8 bases between. CDR3 sequence (DNA): TGTGCCAGCAGCTTGGGACAGATCGAGCAGTTCTTC. The encoded protein is CASSLGQIEQFF.

As concerns this clone: This CDR3 fails to terminate in the conserved phenylalanine or tryptophan, so it likely reflects a read error. V and J are TRBV11-2 and TRBJ1-6, with D possibly being TRBD1 (5 bases). CDR1 is SGHAT and CDR2 is FQNNGV in the germline V gene. V was cut by 1 base and J by 4 bases, with 14 bases left in between. This CDR3 spans 17 amino acids. The CDR3 loop is CASSLGRTSRYNSPLHL. CDR3 DNA: TGTGCCAGCAGCTTAGGTAGGACATCGCGGTATAATTCACCCCTCCACCTT.

There are many counts of this clone. The V and J genes are TRBV5-6 and TRBJ1-2; unclear D gene. Trimming shortened V by 0 bases and J by 1 base, and 13 bases separated the two germline ends. Germline V gene lookup returns CDR1 SGHDT and CDR2 YYEEEE. The CDR3 has 16 amino acids. DNA of the CDR3: TGTGCCAGCAGCTTGGGTCCGGGAGATTTTAACTATGGCTACACCTTC. Translation gives CASSLGPGDFNYGYTF. The full variable domain, rest sourced from reference TRBV5-6 and TRBJ1-2, is DAGVTQSPTHLIKTRGQQVTLRCSPKSGHDTVSWYQQALGQGPQFIFQYYEEEERQRGNFPDRFSGHQFPNYSSELNVNALLLGDSALYLCASSLGPGDFNYGYTFGSGTRLTVV.

Turning to this clone: No conserved phenylalanine or tryptophan ends this CDR3, so it is likely a read error. The same CDR3 can be traced to other DNA sequences in this sample. The CDR3, as DNA: TGTGCCTGGAGTGTAAAGGGCAGACCAACCAATGAAAAACTGTTTTTG. It translates to CAWSVKGRPTNEKLFL. The V gene is TRBV30, the J gene TRBJ1-4; D is unresolved. Germline values: CDR1 GTSNPN, CDR2 SVGIG (reference sequence). The CDR3 runs 16 residues.

This clone occurred many times. The CDR3 coding sequence is TGTGCCAGCAGTTACTCGAGTTTTACGGGGGTCCAAGAGACCCAGTACTTC. Translated, it gives CASSYSSFTGVQETQYF. The V and J genes are TRBV6-6 and TRBJ2-5, with a weak D call TRBD2 (6 bases). The CDR3 has 17 residues. Between the trimmed V and J ends, which lost 0 bases and 1 base, there was a span of 15 bases. Germline V lookup: CDR1 MNHNY, CDR2 SVGAGI (reference sequence).

Ten or more counts support this clone. This chain uses TRBV10-3 with TRBJ1-2, with TRBD1 identical over 8 bases. Germline trimming cut 9 bases from V and 6 bases from J; bases unmatched to any gene: 6. The CDR3 runs to 12 residues. Germline CDR1 reads ENHRY; CDR2 reads SYGVKD. The CDR3 nucleotides read TGTGCCATAGGACAGGGAAGCCATGGCTACACCTTC. It is translated as CAIGQGSHGYTF.

This clone was observed at least ten times. The chain has TRBV5-1 and TRBJ1-2, with D possibly being TRBD1 (5 bases). The germline V gene encodes CDR1 SGHRS and CDR2 YFSETQ. V shed 4 bases and J shed 2 bases, with 12 bases lying between them. The CDR3 loop spans 14 amino acids. The CDR3 reads CASSPQGTNYGYTF. The CDR3 coding sequence is TGCGCCAGCAGCCCGCAGGGAACCAACTATGGCTACACCTTC.

The table lists this clone with many counts. Written as DNA, the CDR3 is TGTGCCAGCAGCCCCCGGAGCGGTGGTACGAACACCGGGGAGCTGTTTTTT. This translates into CASSPRSGGTNTGELFF. The J gene is TRBJ2-2, the V gene TRBV9, with D perhaps TRBD2 (5 bases). Trimming shortened V by 4 bases and J by 0 bases, and 16 bases separated the two germline ends. Germline V CDR1 and CDR2: SGDLS, YYNGEE. The CDR3 consists of 17 residues.

J is TRBJ2-7 and V is TRBV6-1; 8 bases map to TRBD1. J gave up 3 bases and V 7 bases, and 8 bases lay outside the gene matches. Germline CDR1 is MNHNS and CDR2 is SASEGT. The CDR3 sequence is 14 residues long. This CDR3 reads CASNRGTGHYEQYF. DNA for the CDR3: TGTGCCAGCAATCGCGGGACAGGTCACTACGAGCAGTACTTC.

In its sample, this clone was seen many times. The rearrangement uses TRBV12-3 or TRBV12-4 and TRBJ1-2; 9 positions agree with TRBD1. The CDR3 totals 14 residues. V lost 1 base to trimming and J lost 4 bases; unmatched junction nucleotides: 1. The CDR3 DNA reads TGTGCCAGCAGTTTAGGGGACAGGGTCTATGGCTACACCTTC. It translates to CASSLGDRVYGYTF.

This clone was found a few times. The rearrangement uses TRBV19 and TRBJ1-1, with TRBD1 matching 11 bases. CDR3 size: 15 residues. The V gene's germline CDR1 is LNHDA and CDR2 SQIVND (reference sequence). V trimming: 7 bases; J trimming: 2 bases; junction bases outside the gene matches: 6. The CDR3 bases are TGTGCCAGTAAGGGACAGGGGGGTAGTAACACTGAAGCTTTCTTT. Translated, it gives CASKGQGGSNTEAFF.

This clone has only a few counts. Within the sample, other DNA sequences also encode this same CDR3. V gene TRBV28 combines with J gene TRBJ1-1, with D possibly matching TRBD1 (5 bases). CDR3 length: 15 residues. The V end was cut by 5 bases, the J end by 5 bases, with 18 bases between. The V gene's germline CDR1 is MDHEN and CDR2 SYDVKM. The CDR3: CASSGKGSAKTEAFF. The CDR3 DNA is TGTGCCAGCAGTGGAAAGGGGTCAGCGAAAACTGAAGCTTTCTTT.

This clone was counted ten times or more. CDR3 region: CASSQFGGGHYGYTF. CDR3 nucleotides: TGCGCCAGCAGCCAATTTGGTGGGGGACACTATGGCTACACCTTC. The chain couples TRBV4-3 to TRBJ1-2; TRBD1 might be the D (5 bases). V was pared by 2 bases and J by 3 bases, with 13 bases between. Germline CDR1 reads LGHNA; CDR2 reads YSLEER. The CDR3 covers 15 residues.